This TCR beta chain was identified during a study of cytomegalovirus exposure and HLA in healthy donors. Whole-study findings and limits: The majority of CMV-associated TCR beta chains were reported as apparently HLA-restricted in a later analysis. A link between a missense DCLRE1C variant and TCR beta V- and J-gene trimming emerged from a later analysis.

CDR1 LNHDA and CDR2 SQIVND come from the germline V gene (reference sequence). The CDR3 covers 13 residues. This PCR relied on a set of 60 Vbeta primers and 13 Jbeta primers. Profiled with immunoSEQ multiplex PCR; TCRdb holds only in-frame clones, not every one. Seen here are about 190,000 clones, almost 75% observed once, and the top ten hold 3% to 3.5%. Turning to this clone: Antigen specificity is unknown. Germline is not matched at one junction end, which may reflect a read error.

The receptor was derived from a woman between 25 and 40 years old in good health and CMV-seropositive. The sequenced sample consisted of PBMCs. This chain links TRBV19 with TRBJ2-7, with TRBD1 matching 7 bases. CDR3 sequence reads: CVSSITGVYEQYF. CDR3 bases: TGTGTCAGTAGTATAACAGGGGTCTACGAGCAGTACTTC.